The 24 T cell receptor beta chains presented below share a single source sample, sequenced in a study of blood T cells in healthy people across ages. Using a J-beta primer mix together with a sample-barcoded 5' primer, a second PCR was run for roughly 7 to 12 cycles. TCRdb processed the 5' RACE reads anew with MiXCR; each CDR3 protein has one entry. Of approximately 800,000 distinct CDR3 sequences in the sample, 60% to 80% were seen once. The sequenced material came from blood. The receptor set was obtained from a man younger than 40 in good health.

This sequence joins TRBV20-1 and TRBJ2-5, with 8 positions matching TRBD2. The germline CDR1 and CDR2 sequences are DFQATT and SNEGSKA (reference sequence). The CDR3 contains 13 residues. The V gene end was trimmed by 4 bases and the J gene end by 5 bases; junction bases not matched to a gene: 6. CDR3 DNA: TGCAGTGCTACAGGACTAGCAGAGGAGACCCAGTACTTC. It is translated as CSATGLAEETQYF.

The chain recombines TRBV5-5 with TRBJ1-5; no reliable D call. From germline, CDR1 is SGHKS and CDR2 YYEKEE (reference sequence). The CDR3 has 15 residues. With 3 bases removed from V and 6 bases from J, the gap between germline ends came to 16 bases. The chain's CDR3 is CASSSVFMGFQPQHF. DNA of the CDR3: TGTGCCAGCAGCTCCGTATTCATGGGATTTCAGCCCCAGCATTTT.

The chain carries TRBV7-2 and TRBJ1-6; 11 nucleotides line up with TRBD1. The CDR3 length is 20 residues. The germline CDR1 and CDR2 sequences are SGHTA and FQGNSA. V lost 2 bases, J lost 0 bases, and 9 bases stayed unmatched. The CDR3 DNA is TGTGCCAGCAGCTTACCGGACAGGGGGCTGGTTGGCTCCTATAATTCACCCCTCCACTTT. It is translated as CASSLPDRGLVGSYNSPLHF.

This clonotype has at least ten counts. The chain links TRBV2 to TRBJ2-7; D perhaps matches TRBD1 (6 bases). The CDR3 is 14 amino acids. V was pared by 2 bases and J by 7 bases, with 15 bases between. The V gene's germline CDR1 is SNHLY and CDR2 FYNNEI. This CDR3 reads CASSELDRGVEQYF. As DNA, the CDR3 is TGTGCCAGCAGTGAACTGGACAGAGGCGTGGAGCAGTACTTC.

This chain's CDR3 is CASRLGQGSAYEQYF. In DNA form, the CDR3 reads TGTGCCAGCAGGTTGGGACAGGGGAGCGCCTACGAGCAGTACTTC. The chain has TRBV28 and TRBJ2-5; TRBD1 aligns across 10 bases. The end of the DNA fits TRBJ2-7 better, so the J call may be wrong. The CDR3 loop spans 15 amino acids. Germline V CDR1 and CDR2: MDHEN, SYDVKM.

This clonotype was detected a few times. This chain connects TRBV27 to TRBJ2-3; 8 nucleotides match TRBD2. V lost 5 bases and J lost 5; bases outside the gene matches: 9. This CDR3 comprises 15 residues. Germline lookup yields CDR1 MNHEY and CDR2 SMNVEV (reference sequence). The DNA for the CDR3 is TGTGCCAGCAGTCAAACCCCGGGGGGGCAAGATACGCAGTATTTT. Translating it yields CASSQTPGGQDTQYF.

This clonotype was observed a few times. The rearrangement joins TRBV9 to TRBJ2-5, with TRBD2 identical over 8 bases. CDR3 length equals 16 residues. The junction had 5 bases not matched to a gene; V was cut back by 0 bases and J by 1 base. Looked up from germline, CDR1 is SGDLS and CDR2 is YYNGEE. The CDR3 DNA follows: TGTGCCAGCAGCGTAGGAACAGCGGGGGTCCAAGAGACCCAGTACTTC. It specifies CASSVGTAGVQETQYF.

This clonotype was observed a few times. The chain employs TRBV4-3 and TRBJ2-1, with TRBD2 matching 7 bases. This CDR3 spans 17 amino acids. Per germline, CDR1 LGHNA and CDR2 YSLEER. J was trimmed by 1 base and V by 2 bases; bases with no gene match: 8. In DNA, the CDR3 is TGCGCCAGCAGCCAAAATTACGAGCGGGGTTCCTACAATGAGCAGTTCTTC. It encodes CASSQNYERGSYNEQFF.

The chain is built from TRBV7-8 and TRBJ1-2; D remains unclear. The germline V gene has CDR1 SGHVS and CDR2 FQNEAQ. The CDR3 consists of 15 residues. V was trimmed by 1 base and J by 2 bases, leaving 11 bases between them. The CDR3 region is CASSLGSGQNYGYTF. The DNA of the CDR3 is TGTGCCAGCAGCTTAGGGTCCGGGCAGAACTATGGCTACACCTTC.

This sequence joins TRBV20-1 and TRBJ1-1; D may be TRBD1 (5 bases). Germline loops: CDR1 DFQATT, CDR2 SNEGSKA (reference sequence). The CDR3 is made up of 12 amino acids. The ends were cut back, 1 base at V and 6 bases at J, with 9 bases in the middle. The DNA for the CDR3 is TGCAGTGCTAGAGGCAGGGCCCCTGAAGCTTTCTTT. Translation gives CSARGRAPEAFF.

The J gene is TRBJ2-5, the V gene TRBV9, with a tentative D call TRBD2 (5 bases). Germline CDR1 reads SGDLS; CDR2 reads YYNGEE. This CDR3 spans 17 amino acids. The V end was cut by 0 bases, the J end by 2 bases, with 17 bases between. The CDR3 bases are TGTGCCAGCAGCGTAGGGGCTAGCAATAATCATCAAGAGACCCAGTACTTC. Protein sequence: CASSVGASNNHQETQYF.

This clonotype appeared a few times. The chain is built from TRBV7-9 and TRBJ2-1; D ambiguous. This CDR3 region has 10 residues. The V and J ends lost 3 bases and 10 bases respectively, with 4 bases between them. Per germline, CDR1 SEHNR and CDR2 FQNEAQ (reference sequence). The CDR3 bases are TGTGCCAGCAGCTTTATGGAGCAGTTCTTC. As protein: CASSFMEQFF. Drawing the rest from reference TRBV7-9 and TRBJ2-1, the complete variable domain is DTGVSQNPRHKITKRGQNVTFRCDPISEHNRLYWYRQTLGQGPEFLTYFQNEAQLEKSRLLSDRFSAERPKGSFSTLEIQRTEQGDSAMYLCASSFMEQFFGPGTRLTVL.

This clonotype has just one count. J is TRBJ2-2 and V is TRBV7-2; TRBD1 agrees at 8 bases. The V gene end was trimmed by 5 bases and the J gene end by 7 bases; junction bases not matched to a gene: 12. This CDR3 has 16 amino acids. Germline V gives CDR1 SGHTA, CDR2 FQGNSA. CDR3 sequence (DNA): TGTGCCAGCAGCCTGCCGGGACAGGTTTTAATCGGGGAGCTGTTTTTT. Translated: CASSLPGQVLIGELFF.

The chain couples TRBV5-1 to TRBJ2-7; D perhaps matches TRBD1 (6 bases). The germline gives CDR1 SGHRS, CDR2 YFSETQ. CDR3 length: 15 amino acids. Trimming took off 3 bases at V and 3 bases at J, with 16 bases between the two ends. CDR3 sequence reads: CASSSRQGSGYEQYF. The CDR3 nucleotides are TGCGCCAGCAGCTCCCGCCAGGGGTCGGGCTACGAGCAGTACTTC.

This clonotype was picked up a small number of times. The V and J genes are TRBV27 and TRBJ2-5, with D possibly matching TRBD1 (5 bases). Trimming removed 5 bases from V and 2 bases from J, with 18 bases in between. In germline, CDR1 is MNHEY, CDR2 SMNVEV (reference sequence). CDR3 length: 16 residues. The CDR3 bases are TGTGCCAGCAGTCCCTTGAGCACAGGAGTACAAGAGACCCAGTACTTC. It encodes CASSPLSTGVQETQYF.

The CDR3 region has the DNA TGTGCCAGCAGCGGGAATGAGGGGTGGAATGGCTACACCTTC. This encodes CASSGNEGWNGYTF. This chain links TRBV7-9 with TRBJ1-2; perhaps TRBD1 as D (5 bases). Per germline, CDR1 SEHNR and CDR2 FQNEAQ (reference sequence). V was pared by 5 bases and J by 6 bases, with 16 bases between. This CDR3 contains 14 residues.

In its sample, this clonotype was seen a few times. V is TRBV4-3 and J is TRBJ2-3; D is unclear. Germline V gene data show CDR1 as LGHNA and CDR2 as YSLEER. The CDR3 consists of 14 residues. V lost 1 base and J 4 bases, leaving 9 bases between the germline ends. In DNA form, the CDR3 reads TGCGCCAGCAGCCAAGGTGGGATCCCAGATACGCAGTATTTT. This sequence encodes CASSQGGIPDTQYF.

The gene calls are TRBV20-1 and TRBJ2-2; D possibly corresponds to TRBD2 (6 bases). The CDR3 has 15 residues. The germline V gene has CDR1 DFQATT and CDR2 SNEGSKA (reference sequence). The V end was cut by 5 bases, the J end by 2 bases, with 15 bases between. This CDR3 reads CSAPLTGTNTGELFF. The DNA of the CDR3 is TGCAGTGCTCCCCTAACCGGGACTAACACCGGGGAGCTGTTTTTT.

The rearrangement uses TRBV3-1 and TRBJ2-7; no clear D. Deletions cut 4 bases from V and 6 bases from J, with 16 bases between. The CDR3 runs 14 residues. Looked up from germline, CDR1 is LGHDT and CDR2 is YNNKEL (reference sequence). CDR3 in amino acids: CASSPTRTDGEQYF. CDR3 nucleotide sequence: TGTGCCAGCAGCCCGACCCGGACCGACGGCGAGCAGTACTTC.

Notes on this clonotype: One base away lies a much larger clone, so this may be a sequencing read error. J is TRBJ1-4 and V is TRBV7-8; D not resolved. Germline CDR1 reads SGHVS; CDR2 reads FQNEAQ. Between the trimmed V and J ends, which lost 5 bases and 5 bases, there was a span of 18 bases. There are 16 residues in the CDR3. The CDR3 coding sequence is TGTGCCAGCAGCCTCTCGGCAGACTCAGGCAATGAAAAACTGTTTTTT. It encodes CASSLSADSGNEKLFF.

This sequence joins TRBV14 and TRBJ2-4; D perhaps matches TRBD2 (5 bases). Germline assignment: CDR1 SGHDN and CDR2 FVKESK. Between the trimmed V and J ends, which lost 2 bases and 8 bases, there was a span of 10 bases. This CDR3 has 13 residues. CDR3 protein: CASSQSLEDIQYF. The CDR3 nucleotides are TGTGCCAGCAGCCAAAGTTTGGAGGACATTCAGTACTTC.

This clonotype was observed a handful of times. The chain recombines TRBV7-3 with TRBJ2-6; unclear D gene. In germline, CDR1 is SGHTA, CDR2 FQGTGA. Trimming stripped 4 bases from V and 0 bases from J, with 7 bases between. CDR3 length: 15 residues. CDR3 amino acids: CASSSGPSGANVLTF. In DNA form, the CDR3 reads TGTGCCAGCAGCTCGGGCCCCTCTGGGGCCAACGTCCTGACTTTC.

CDR3 DNA: TGTGCCAGCAGTTACCAACTTCAGGGTGAAGCTTTCTTT. Translating it yields CASSYQLQGEAFF. The chain recombines TRBV6-7 with TRBJ1-1, with D possibly matching TRBD1 (5 bases). TRBV6-7 is flagged as an ORF with uncertain function. The CDR3 consists of 13 residues. V lost 2 bases, J lost 7 bases, and 11 bases lay in between.

CDR3 in DNA: TGTGCCAGCAGTTACTCGGTAATTCCAGAATACGAGCAGTACTTC. Translating it yields CASSYSVIPEYEQYF. V gene TRBV6-5 combines with J gene TRBJ2-7, with D uncertain. Per germline, CDR1 MNHEY and CDR2 SVGAGI. Trimming cost V 0 bases and J 4 bases, with 13 bases left between them. The CDR3 runs to 15 residues.